This T cell receptor beta chain was obtained from a study of CD8+CD57+ T cells in acquired aplastic anemia. The study profiled TCR beta VDJ and CDR3 using genomic DNA as template. TCRdb reprocessed the reads via MiXCR and lists one record per CDR3 protein. The sample has tens of thousands of distinct CDR3 sequences; approximately 46% are singletons. This sequence was found in a human donor in good health, serving as a control. The source material was sorted CD4+, CD8+, or CD8+CD57+ T cells (not recorded which) from PBMCs.

CDR3 protein: CATSRGRTAYEQYF. The DNA of the CDR3 is TGTGCCACCAGCAGAGGAAGGACAGCATACGAGCAGTACTTC. This chain links TRBV15 with TRBJ2-7, with TRBD1 as a possible D gene (6 bases). The CDR3 loop spans 14 amino acids. V shed 1 base and J shed 4 bases, with 11 bases lying between them. Per germline, CDR1 LNHNV and CDR2 YYDKDF (reference sequence).